The rows below give T cell receptor beta chains drawn from one sample of a study of blood T cell repertoires in COVID-19. The data were produced by immunoSEQ multiplex PCR, yet TCRdb's version contains in-frame clones alone and is incomplete. The table shows 40,000 to 50,000 clones, with more than 75% occurring only once. Input material: peripheral blood. The receptors were gathered from an elderly woman with COVID-19, enrolled during active disease. Each CDR3 is given with its conserved first and last residue.

CDR3 protein	V gene	J gene
CASSYEGGGYGYTF	TRBV6-6	TRBJ1-2
CASSQSGTGVTDTQYF	TRBV23-1	TRBJ2-3
CASSSASEAGVHYNEQFF	TRBV27	TRBJ2-1
CASSSPGQVVGEQYF	TRBV27	TRBJ2-7
CSVGRQGLGVMNTEAFF	TRBV29-1	TRBJ1-1
CASRSNRGPYSNQPQHF	TRBV28	TRBJ1-5
CASSPPGGEKLFF	TRBV6-1	TRBJ1-4
CATSSRQATNEKLFF	TRBV15	TRBJ1-4
CASGFPGIRSTGELFF	TRBV12-5	TRBJ2-2
CASIRESDTEAFF	TRBV19	TRBJ1-1
CASSSRLGGSSYEQYF	TRBV6-2/TRBV6-3	TRBJ2-7
CASTMGRGLAGVGVNEQFF	TRBV19	TRBJ2-1
CASSMTGGSNYGYTF	TRBV19	TRBJ1-2
CASSFLVPYEQYF	TRBV7-2	TRBJ2-7
CASSRRGDSISYEQYF	TRBV7-4	TRBJ2-7
CASSFRTGGNSPLHF	TRBV5-6	TRBJ1-6
CASRPQGSNQPQHF	TRBV6-1	TRBJ1-5
CASSWGLPETQYF	TRBV11-2	TRBJ2-5
CASRGHYSGANVLTF	TRBV2	TRBJ2-6
CASSPKRGNYGYTF	TRBV7-2	TRBJ1-2
CASSYPRSTYGYTF	TRBV6-6	TRBJ1-2
CASKQPTGELFF	TRBV9	TRBJ2-2
CASSLDGRGGEDEQYF	TRBV11-3	TRBJ2-7
CASSGPRVSPLHF	TRBV12-3/TRBV12-4	TRBJ1-6
CASSSMLTSSPLHF	TRBV5-8	TRBJ1-6
CATSRTSGRQFF	TRBV3-1/TRBV3-2	TRBJ2-1
CASSHATGMGYGYTF	TRBV4-1	TRBJ1-2
CASTGQAYQPQHF	TRBV10-2	TRBJ1-5
CASSQDWATNQPQHF	TRBV4-1	TRBJ1-5
CASSPNGAGATDTQYF	TRBV7-2	TRBJ2-3
CASSAAGVRSYGYTF	TRBV7-3	TRBJ1-2
CASSLFGREPPYTF	TRBV27	TRBJ1-2
CASSRQRNEQFF	TRBV27	TRBJ2-1
CATSRARDRVTEAFF	TRBV15	TRBJ1-1
CSASPGVNSPLHF	TRBV20-1	TRBJ1-6
CASSVTLPGGGGNTEAFF	TRBV9	TRBJ1-1
CASSYTIEGVQSGYTF	TRBV2	TRBJ1-2
CASSFAGLEQFF	TRBV18	TRBJ2-1
CASSGSGYQPQHF	TRBV2	TRBJ1-5
CASSQAGLGREFRNEQFF	TRBV4-1	TRBJ2-1
CASSPAYGLTNEKLFF	TRBV18	TRBJ1-4